One sample yielded the 9 T cell receptor beta chains listed below, sequenced in a study of shared clonotypes between healthy human individuals. Using immunoSEQ multiplex PCR, the repertoire was profiled, and TCRdb retains in-frame clones only, with some absent. In the table there are hundreds of thousands of clones, around three quarters of which are singletons. Sequencing was carried out using memory CD4+ T cells sorted from blood. Subset given: CD45RA-negative fraction. The source is a woman between 25 and 40 years old in good health.

In the case of this clone: This same CDR3 is encoded by further DNA sequences in the sample. The V and J genes are TRBV27 and TRBJ2-7; TRBD1 aligns across 9 bases. The CDR3 covers 15 residues. V lost 5 bases to trimming and J lost 1 base; unmatched junction nucleotides: 6. Looked up from germline, CDR1 is MNHEY and CDR2 is SMNVEV (reference sequence). As DNA, the CDR3 is TGTGCCAGCAGTAGACAGACAGGGGGATCCTACGAGCAGTACTTC. This sequence encodes CASSRQTGGSYEQYF.

The chain links TRBV7-9 to TRBJ2-1; 13 positions match TRBD2. Germline V CDR1 and CDR2: SEHNR, FQNEAQ (reference sequence). CDR3 length: 17 amino acids. J gave up 8 bases and V 1 base, and 8 bases lay outside the gene matches. CDR3 nucleotides: TGTGCCAGCAGCTTAGGATGGACTAGCGGGAGTTGGTATGAGCAGTTCTTC. Translating gives CASSLGWTSGSWYEQFF.

The J gene is TRBJ2-5, the V gene TRBV11-2; 9 bases fit TRBD1. Per germline, CDR1 SGHAT and CDR2 FQNNGV. This CDR3 comprises 15 residues. Trimming at V came to 5 bases and at J to 5 bases, leaving 9 bases not matched to a gene. CDR3 in DNA: TGTGCCAGCAGCCCAGGGGACAGGGTGTGGGAGACCCAGTACTTC. Translating gives CASSPGDRVWETQYF. The variable domain in full, with the rest retrieved from reference TRBV11-2 and TRBJ2-5, is EAGVAQSPRYKIIEKRQSVAFWCNPISGHATLYWYQQILGQGPKLLIQFQNNGVVDDSQLPKDRFSAERLKGVDSTLKIQPAKLEDSAVYLCASSPGDRVWETQYFGPGTRLLVL.

The chain carries TRBV2 and TRBJ2-1; D unclear. Per germline, CDR1 SNHLY and CDR2 FYNNEI. V shed 6 bases and J shed 5 bases, with 8 bases lying between them. CDR3 size: 12 residues. The CDR3 DNA sequence: TGTGCCAGCAGCGTCGGAAACAATGAGCAGTTCTTC. Translation: CASSVGNNEQFF.

As to this clone: Within the sample, other DNA sequences also encode this same CDR3. The rearrangement uses TRBV28 and TRBJ1-1; D gene uncertain. Trimming pared 6 bases from V and 0 bases from J, leaving 2 bases between. The CDR3 contains 11 residues. Germline V gene sequence: CDR1 MDHEN, CDR2 SYDVKM. Written as DNA, the CDR3 is TGTGCCAGCAGACTGAACACTGAAGCTTTCTTT. Its translation: CASRLNTEAFF.

The genes are TRBV11-2 and TRBJ1-1; a possible D gene is TRBD1 (5 bases). The V and J ends lost 0 bases and 10 bases respectively, with 12 bases between them. CDR3 length: 13 amino acids. Germline assignment: CDR1 SGHAT and CDR2 FQNNGV. This CDR3 is CASSLDWGRGAFF. The CDR3 DNA reads as TGTGCCAGCAGCTTAGATTGGGGACGGGGAGCTTTCTTT.

In this sample, this clone turned up a few times. The V call is TRBV7-8, the J call TRBJ1-1; D not certain. Germline CDR1 and CDR2: SGHVS and FQNEAQ. V lost 8 bases and J lost 0, with 10 bases in between. CDR3 length: 13 amino acids. The CDR3 region is CASFGSLNTEAFF. The DNA for the CDR3 is TGTGCCAGCTTCGGATCTCTGAACACTGAAGCTTTCTTT. Drawing the rest from reference TRBV7-8 and TRBJ1-1, the complete variable domain is GAGVSQSPRYKVAKRGQDVALRCDPISGHVSLFWYQQALGQGPEFLTYFQNEAQLDKSGLPSDRFFAERPEGSVSTLKIQRTQQEDSAVYLCASFGSLNTEAFFGQGTRLTVV.

A note on this clone: This specimen includes other DNA sequences encoding the same CDR3. J is TRBJ2-3 and V is TRBV5-1; 14 bases map to TRBD2. The V and J ends lost 4 bases and 4 bases, in that order; junction bases with no gene match: 5. Per germline, CDR1 SGHRS and CDR2 YFSETQ. The CDR3 has 16 amino acids. As DNA, the CDR3 is TGCGCCAGCAGCAGGGGACTAGCGGGAGAGCCAGATACGCAGTATTTT. Its protein product is CASSRGLAGEPDTQYF.

This rearrangement joins TRBV29-1 to TRBJ2-1; D unresolved. The CDR3 extends over 13 amino acids. V lost 4 bases and J 6 bases, leaving 13 bases between the germline ends. Germline V gives CDR1 SQVTM, CDR2 ANQGSEA. CDR3 in amino acids: CSVAAPGGNEQFF. DNA for the CDR3: TGCAGCGTTGCAGCCCCCGGCGGCAATGAGCAGTTCTTC.